This T cell receptor (beta chain) was retrieved from a study of blood T cell repertoires in COVID-19. Study details: Acute and convalescent COVID-19 samples came from the United States, Italy and Spain.

In the original workflow: Estimates of nucleated cell counts were drawn from the amplification of reference gene primers. Some clones are missing from TCRdb's copy, which holds only in-frame ones; the method was immunoSEQ multiplex PCR. The V and J calls and clone size are taken from that table; D and trimming were inferred from the DNA. The sample lists under 150,000 clones, 88% seen once, with about 2.3% in the top ten. Germline V gene lookup returns CDR1 MNHNY and CDR2 SVGAGI (reference sequence). CDR3 length equals 13 residues. Trimming stripped 5 bases from V and 7 bases from J, with 14 bases between.

Sequenced: peripheral blood. The sequence was obtained from a human donor in a cohort sampled during active COVID-19. This rearrangement joins TRBV6-6 to TRBJ2-5, with D possibly TRBD1 on 8 matching bases. The CDR3, as DNA: TGTGCCAGCAGTCCGGACAGGGAGGGGACCCAGTACTTC. Protein sequence: CASSPDREGTQYF.